Following are 8 T cell receptor beta chains from one sample sequenced in a study of blood T cells in healthy people across ages. A second PCR of roughly 7 to 11 cycles used a sample-barcoded 5' primer and a J-beta primer mix. Each CDR3 protein gets one entry after TCRdb re-called the 5' RACE reads with MiXCR. Of approximately 900,000 distinct CDR3 sequences listed, roughly 50% were seen once; the top ten hold roughly an eighth. The material sequenced was blood. The source is a man younger than 40 in good health.

The rearrangement links TRBV5-1 to TRBJ1-4, with 8 bases fitting TRBD1. CDR1 and CDR2 from the germline V gene are SGHRS and YFSETQ. CDR3 size: 15 residues. J was trimmed by 8 bases and V by 0 bases; bases with no gene match: 6. The chain's CDR3 is CASSLGGQVGEKLFF. The CDR3 DNA is TGCGCCAGCAGCTTGGGGGGACAGGTTGGAGAAAAACTGTTTTTT.

This clonotype has at least ten counts. V gene TRBV27 combines with J gene TRBJ2-5; possible D gene TRBD1, 6 bases. Germline values: CDR1 MNHEY, CDR2 SMNVEV (reference sequence). The CDR3 extends over 13 amino acids. Trimming removed 8 bases from V and 3 bases from J, with 13 bases in between. The CDR3 loop reads CASGLTGEETQYF. The CDR3 nucleotides read TGTGCCAGCGGATTGACAGGAGAAGAGACCCAGTACTTC.

The J gene is TRBJ2-4, the V gene TRBV9; possible D gene TRBD2, 6 bases. The CDR3 length is 14 residues. Trimming pared 1 base from V and 8 bases from J, leaving 13 bases between. CDR1 is SGDLS and CDR2 is YYNGEE in the germline V gene. This chain's CDR3 is CASSVRGSLDIQYF. The CDR3 DNA follows: TGTGCCAGCAGCGTACGGGGGAGTTTGGACATTCAGTACTTC.

This chain connects TRBV6-5 to TRBJ2-7; no clear D. Germline V lookup: CDR1 MNHEY, CDR2 SVGAGI. The CDR3 is 13 amino acids. Between the trimmed V and J ends, which lost 8 bases and 2 bases, there was a span of 13 bases. CDR3 region: CASADGKTYEQYF. The CDR3 bases are TGTGCCAGCGCTGACGGCAAGACCTACGAGCAGTACTTC.

The chain couples TRBV29-1 to TRBJ1-4; a possible D gene is TRBD1 (6 bases). V gave up 7 bases and J gave up 8 bases, with 17 bases separating them. This CDR3 contains 13 residues. Per the germline V gene, CDR1 is SQVTM and CDR2 is ANQGSEA. Here the CDR3 reads CSATGRAMEKLFF. In nucleotides, the CDR3 is TGCAGCGCCACAGGGCGCGCGATGGAAAAACTGTTTTTT.

The V call is TRBV27, the J call TRBJ2-5; TRBD2 matches 8 bases. From germline, CDR1 is MNHEY and CDR2 SMNVEV (reference sequence). With V trimmed by 5 bases and J by 1 base, 3 bases remained unmatched. CDR3 size: 14 residues. For the CDR3, the DNA is TGTGCCAGCAGTACCGGACTAGCCCAAGAGACCCAGTACTTC. It specifies CASSTGLAQETQYF.

This clonotype showed up just a few times. The rearrangement joins TRBV7-2 to TRBJ1-4; D possibly corresponds to TRBD1 (6 bases). The V gene lost 6 bases and the J gene lost 0 bases, with 8 bases spanning the gap. Per germline, CDR1 SGHTA and CDR2 FQGNSA. The CDR3 spans 14 residues. The CDR3 nucleotides are TGTGCCAGCAGAGCAGGGGCAACTAATGAAAAACTGTTTTTT. Its translation: CASRAGATNEKLFF. Variable domain in full (rest from reference TRBV7-2 and TRBJ1-4): GAGVSQSPSNKVTEKGKDVELRCDPISGHTALYWYRQSLGQGLEFLIYFQGNSAPDKSGLPSDRFSAERTGGSVSTLTIQRTQQEDSAVYLCASRAGATNEKLFFGSGTQLSVL.

The CDR3 spells CAISRTPGGGNTEAFF. The CDR3 DNA is TGTGCCATCAGCAGAACCCCAGGGGGCGGGAACACTGAAGCTTTCTTT. The chain combines TRBV10-3 with TRBJ1-1; 8 bases agree with TRBD1. The V gene's germline CDR1 is ENHRY and CDR2 SYGVKD. The CDR3 is 16 amino acids. V was pared by 6 bases and J by 1 base, with 10 bases of the junction left unmatched.